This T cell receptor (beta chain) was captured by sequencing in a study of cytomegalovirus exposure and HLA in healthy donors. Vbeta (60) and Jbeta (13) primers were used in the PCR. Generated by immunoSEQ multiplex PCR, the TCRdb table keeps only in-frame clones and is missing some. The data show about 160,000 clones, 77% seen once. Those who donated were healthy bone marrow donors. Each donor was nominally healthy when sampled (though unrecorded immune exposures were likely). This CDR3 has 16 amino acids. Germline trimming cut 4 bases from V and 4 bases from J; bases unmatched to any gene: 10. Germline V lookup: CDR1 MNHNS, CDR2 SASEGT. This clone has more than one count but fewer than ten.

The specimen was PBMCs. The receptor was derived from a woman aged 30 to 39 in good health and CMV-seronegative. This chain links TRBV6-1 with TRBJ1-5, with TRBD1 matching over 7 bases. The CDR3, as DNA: TGTGCCAGCAGTGGGAGACAGGGTTTGGGGAATCAGCCCCAGCATTTT. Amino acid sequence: CASSGRQGLGNQPQHF.